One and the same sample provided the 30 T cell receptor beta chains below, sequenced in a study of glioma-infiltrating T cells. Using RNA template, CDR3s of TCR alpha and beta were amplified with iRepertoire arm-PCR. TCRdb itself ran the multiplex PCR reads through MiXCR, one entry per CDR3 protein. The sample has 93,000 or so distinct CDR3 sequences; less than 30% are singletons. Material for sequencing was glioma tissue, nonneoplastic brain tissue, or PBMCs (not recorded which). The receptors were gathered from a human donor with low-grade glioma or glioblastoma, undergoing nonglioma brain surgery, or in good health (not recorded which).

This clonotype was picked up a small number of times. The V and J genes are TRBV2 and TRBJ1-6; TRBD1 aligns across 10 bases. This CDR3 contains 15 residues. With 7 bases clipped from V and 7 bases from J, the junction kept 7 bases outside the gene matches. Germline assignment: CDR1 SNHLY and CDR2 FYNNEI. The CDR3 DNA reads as TGTGCCAGCAAAGGACAGGGGGACTGGAATTCACCCCTCCACTTT. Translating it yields CASKGQGDWNSPLHF.

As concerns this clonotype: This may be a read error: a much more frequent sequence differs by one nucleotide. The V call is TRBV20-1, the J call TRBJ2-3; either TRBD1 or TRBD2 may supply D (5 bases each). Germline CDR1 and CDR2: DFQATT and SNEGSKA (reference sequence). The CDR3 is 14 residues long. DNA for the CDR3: TGCGGTGCTGTCGACAGAGGGAGCACAGATACGCAGTATTTT. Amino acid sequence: CGAVDRGSTDTQYF.

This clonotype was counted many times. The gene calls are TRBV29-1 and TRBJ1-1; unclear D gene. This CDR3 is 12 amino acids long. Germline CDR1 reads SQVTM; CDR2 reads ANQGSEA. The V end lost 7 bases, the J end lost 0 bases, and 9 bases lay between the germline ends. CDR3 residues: CSGRPMNTEAFF. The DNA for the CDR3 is TGCAGCGGCAGGCCTATGAACACTGAAGCTTTCTTT. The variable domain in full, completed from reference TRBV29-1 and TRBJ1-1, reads SAVISQKPSRDICQRGTSLTIQCQVDSQVTMMFWYRQQPGQSLTLIATANQGSEATYESGFVIDKFPISRPNLTFSTLTVSNMSPEDSSIYLCSGRPMNTEAFFGQGTRLTVV.

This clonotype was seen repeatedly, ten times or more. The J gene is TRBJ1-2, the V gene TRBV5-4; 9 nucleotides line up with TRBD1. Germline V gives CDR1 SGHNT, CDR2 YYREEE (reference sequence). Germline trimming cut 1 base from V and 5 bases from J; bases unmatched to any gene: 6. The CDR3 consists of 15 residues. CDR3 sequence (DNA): TGTGCCAGCAGCTTGCCGGGGACAGGGTCATATGGCTACACCTTC. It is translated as CASSLPGTGSYGYTF.

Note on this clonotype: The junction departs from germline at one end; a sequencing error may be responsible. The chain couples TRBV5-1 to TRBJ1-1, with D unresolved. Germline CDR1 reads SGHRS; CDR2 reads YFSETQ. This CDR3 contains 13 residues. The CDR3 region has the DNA TGCGCCAGCAGCCTGCGAGCGACCACTGAAGCTCTCTTT. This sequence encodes CASSLRATTEALF.

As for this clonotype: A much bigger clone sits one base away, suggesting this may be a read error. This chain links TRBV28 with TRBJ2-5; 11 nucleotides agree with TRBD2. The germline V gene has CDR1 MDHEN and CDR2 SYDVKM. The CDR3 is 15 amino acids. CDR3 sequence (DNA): TGTACCAGCAGTTTAACTAGCGGGGGAAAAGAGACCCAGTACTTC. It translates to CTSSLTSGGKETQYF. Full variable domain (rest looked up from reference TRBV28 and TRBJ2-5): DVKVTQSSRYLVKRTGEKVFLECVQDMDHENMFWYRQDPGLGLRLIYFSYDVKMKEKGDIPEGYSVSREKKERFSLILESASTNQTSMYLCTSSLTSGGKETQYFGPGTRLLVL.

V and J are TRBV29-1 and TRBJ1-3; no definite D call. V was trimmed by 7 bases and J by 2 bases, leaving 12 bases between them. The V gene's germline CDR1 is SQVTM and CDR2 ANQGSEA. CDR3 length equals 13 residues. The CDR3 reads CSAGDGPGNTIYF. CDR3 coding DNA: TGCAGCGCCGGAGATGGCCCTGGAAACACCATATATTTT.

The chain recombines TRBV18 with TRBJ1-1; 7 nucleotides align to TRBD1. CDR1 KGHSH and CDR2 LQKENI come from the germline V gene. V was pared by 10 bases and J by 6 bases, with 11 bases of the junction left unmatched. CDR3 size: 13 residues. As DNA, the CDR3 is TGTGCCAACTCGCGCGACAGGGCGGCTGAAGCTTTCTTT. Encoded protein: CANSRDRAAEAFF.

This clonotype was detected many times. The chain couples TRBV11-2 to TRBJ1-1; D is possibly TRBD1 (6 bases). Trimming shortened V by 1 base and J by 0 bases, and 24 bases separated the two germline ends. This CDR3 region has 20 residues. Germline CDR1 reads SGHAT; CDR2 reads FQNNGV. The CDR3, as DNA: TGTGCCAGCAGCTTAGGTGCTTTTCGGGGGCCGGAGTACATGAACACTGAAGCTTTCTTT. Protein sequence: CASSLGAFRGPEYMNTEAFF. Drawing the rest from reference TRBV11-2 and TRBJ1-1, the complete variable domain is EAGVAQSPRYKIIEKRQSVAFWCNPISGHATLYWYQQILGQGPKLLIQFQNNGVVDDSQLPKDRFSAERLKGVDSTLKIQPAKLEDSAVYLCASSLGAFRGPEYMNTEAFFGQGTRLTVV.

For the CDR3, the DNA is TGTGCCAGCAGTGTTTGGGGAAAGAATGAGCAGTTCTTC. Residues: CASSVWGKNEQFF. The chain employs TRBV12-3 or TRBV12-4 and TRBJ2-1; no firm D call. The ends were cut back, 5 bases at V and 7 bases at J, with 12 bases in the middle. The CDR3 totals 13 residues.

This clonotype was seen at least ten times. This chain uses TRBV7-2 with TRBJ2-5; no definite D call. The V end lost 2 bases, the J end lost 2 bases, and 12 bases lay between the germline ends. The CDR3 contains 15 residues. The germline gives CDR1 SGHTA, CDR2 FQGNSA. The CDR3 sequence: CASSLQPVRQETQYF. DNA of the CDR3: TGTGCCAGCAGCTTACAGCCAGTTAGACAAGAGACCCAGTACTTC.

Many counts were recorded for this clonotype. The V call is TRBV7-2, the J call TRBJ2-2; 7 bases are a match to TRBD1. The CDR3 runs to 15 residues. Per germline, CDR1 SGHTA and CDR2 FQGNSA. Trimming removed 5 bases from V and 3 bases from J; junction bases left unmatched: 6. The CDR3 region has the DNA TGTGCCAGCAGCATCACAGGGGCCCACACCGGGGAGCTGTTTTTT. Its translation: CASSITGAHTGELFF.

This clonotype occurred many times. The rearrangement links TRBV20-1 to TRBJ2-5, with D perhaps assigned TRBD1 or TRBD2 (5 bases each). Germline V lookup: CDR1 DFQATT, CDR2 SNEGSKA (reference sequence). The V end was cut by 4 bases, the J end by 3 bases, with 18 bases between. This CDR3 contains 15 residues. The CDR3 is CSAIGVRGEEETQYF. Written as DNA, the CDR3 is TGCAGTGCTATCGGGGTGAGGGGCGAGGAAGAGACCCAGTACTTC.

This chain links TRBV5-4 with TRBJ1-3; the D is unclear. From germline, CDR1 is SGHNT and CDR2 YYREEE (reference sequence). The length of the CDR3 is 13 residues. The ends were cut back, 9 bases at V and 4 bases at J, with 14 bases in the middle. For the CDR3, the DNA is TGTGCCATCAGTACGGAGTACGGAAACACCATATATTTT. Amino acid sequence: CAISTEYGNTIYF.

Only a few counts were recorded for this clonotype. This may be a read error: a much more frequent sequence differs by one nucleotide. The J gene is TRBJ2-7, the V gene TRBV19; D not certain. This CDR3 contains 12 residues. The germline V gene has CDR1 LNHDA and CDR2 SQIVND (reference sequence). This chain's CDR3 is CARSIDGYEQYF. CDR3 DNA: TGTGCCCGTAGTATAGATGGGTACGAGCAGTACTTC.

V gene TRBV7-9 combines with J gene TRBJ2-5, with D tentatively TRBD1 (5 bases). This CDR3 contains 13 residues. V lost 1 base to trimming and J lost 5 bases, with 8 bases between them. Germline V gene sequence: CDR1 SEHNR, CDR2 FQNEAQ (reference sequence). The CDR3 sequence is CASSLGQPETQYF. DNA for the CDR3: TGTGCCAGCAGCTTAGGACAGCCTGAGACCCAGTACTTC.

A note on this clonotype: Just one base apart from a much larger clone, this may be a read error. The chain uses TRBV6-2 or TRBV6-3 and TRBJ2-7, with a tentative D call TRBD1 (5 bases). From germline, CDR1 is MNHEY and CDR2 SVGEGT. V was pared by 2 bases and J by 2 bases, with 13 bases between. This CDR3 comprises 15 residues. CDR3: CASSYPQGSPYEQYF. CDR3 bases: TGTGCCAGCAGTTACCCGCAGGGTTCCCCCTACGAGCAGTACTTC.

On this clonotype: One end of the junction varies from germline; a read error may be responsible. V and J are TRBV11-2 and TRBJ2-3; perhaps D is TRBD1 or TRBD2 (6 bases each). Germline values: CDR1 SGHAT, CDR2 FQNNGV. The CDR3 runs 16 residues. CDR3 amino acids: CASSLGGGRIGDTKYF. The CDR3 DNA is TGTGCCAGCAGCTTAGGTGGGGGGCGCATCGGGGATACGAAGTATTTT.

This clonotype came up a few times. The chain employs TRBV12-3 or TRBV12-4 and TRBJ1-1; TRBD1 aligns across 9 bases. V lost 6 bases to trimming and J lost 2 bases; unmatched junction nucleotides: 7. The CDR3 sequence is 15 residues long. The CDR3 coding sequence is TGTGCCAGCAGCCATCCTACAGGGGGCAACACTGAAGCTTTCTTT. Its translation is CASSHPTGGNTEAFF.

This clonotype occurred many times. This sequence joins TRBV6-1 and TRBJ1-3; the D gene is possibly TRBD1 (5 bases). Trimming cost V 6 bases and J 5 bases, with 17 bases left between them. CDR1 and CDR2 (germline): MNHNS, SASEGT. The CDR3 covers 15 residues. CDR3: CASRPADSRRNTIYF. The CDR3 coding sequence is TGTGCCAGCAGACCCGCCGACAGCAGGAGAAACACCATATATTTT.

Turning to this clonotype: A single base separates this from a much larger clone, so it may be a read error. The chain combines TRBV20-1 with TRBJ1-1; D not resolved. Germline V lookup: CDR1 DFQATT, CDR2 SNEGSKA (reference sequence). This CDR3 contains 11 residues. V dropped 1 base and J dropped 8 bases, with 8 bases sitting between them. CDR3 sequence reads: CSARGGVEAFF. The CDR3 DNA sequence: TGCAGTGCTAGAGGAGGAGTCGAAGCTTTCTTT.

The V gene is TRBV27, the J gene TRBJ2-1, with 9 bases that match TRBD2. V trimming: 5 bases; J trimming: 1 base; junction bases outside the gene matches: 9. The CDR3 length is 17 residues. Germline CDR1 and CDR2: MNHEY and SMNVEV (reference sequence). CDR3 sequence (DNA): TGTGCCAGCAGTGCACCGTACCTAGCGGGGTCCTACAATGAGCAGTTCTTC. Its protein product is CASSAPYLAGSYNEQFF.

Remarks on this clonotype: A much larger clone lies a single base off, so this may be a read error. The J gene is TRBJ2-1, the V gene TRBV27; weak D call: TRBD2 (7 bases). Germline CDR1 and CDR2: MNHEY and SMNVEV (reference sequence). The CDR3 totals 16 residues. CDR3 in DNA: TGTGCCAGCATTTCTGGAGCGGGACAAGCTTACAATGAGCGGTTCTTC. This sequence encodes CASISGAGQAYNERFF.

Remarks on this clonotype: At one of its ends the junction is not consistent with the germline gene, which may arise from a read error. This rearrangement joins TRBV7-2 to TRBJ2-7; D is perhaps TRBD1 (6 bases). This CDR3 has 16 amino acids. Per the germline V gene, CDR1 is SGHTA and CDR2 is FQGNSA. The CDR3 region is CANSSGVESQVGEQYF. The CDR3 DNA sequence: TGTGCCAACAGCTCAGGGGTGGAGAGTCAGGTGGGCGAGCAGTACTTC.

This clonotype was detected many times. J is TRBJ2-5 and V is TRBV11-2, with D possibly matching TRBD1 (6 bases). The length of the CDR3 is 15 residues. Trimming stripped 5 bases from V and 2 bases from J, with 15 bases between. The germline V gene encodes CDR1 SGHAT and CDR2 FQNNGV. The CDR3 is CASSASWTAQETQYF. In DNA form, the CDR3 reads TGTGCCAGCAGCGCCTCCTGGACAGCTCAAGAGACCCAGTACTTC.

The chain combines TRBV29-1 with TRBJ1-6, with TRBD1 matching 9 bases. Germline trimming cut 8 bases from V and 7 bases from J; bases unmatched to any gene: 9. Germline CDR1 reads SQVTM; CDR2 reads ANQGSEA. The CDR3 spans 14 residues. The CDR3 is CSLQGDRENSPLHF. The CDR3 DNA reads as TGCAGCTTGCAAGGGGACAGGGAGAATTCACCCCTCCACTTT.

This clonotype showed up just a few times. The CDR3 region has the DNA TGTGCCAGTAGTACCCCTTTCGGGGAGGACAATCAGCCCCAGCATTTT. Translated, it gives CASSTPFGEDNQPQHF. The chain employs TRBV19 and TRBJ1-5, with D hard to call. The V gene lost 4 bases and the J gene lost 3 bases, with 16 bases spanning the gap. There are 16 residues in the CDR3. Germline CDR1 and CDR2: LNHDA and SQIVND (reference sequence).

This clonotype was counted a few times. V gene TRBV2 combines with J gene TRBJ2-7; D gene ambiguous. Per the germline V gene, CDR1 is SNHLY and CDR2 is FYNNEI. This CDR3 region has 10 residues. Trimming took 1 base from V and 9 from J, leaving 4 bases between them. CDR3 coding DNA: TGTGCCAGCAGTGAAGGGAGGCAGTACTTC. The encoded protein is CASSEGRQYF. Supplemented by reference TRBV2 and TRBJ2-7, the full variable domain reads EPEVTQTPSHQVTQMGQEVILRCVPISNHLYFYWYRQILGQKVEFLVSFYNNEISEKSEIFDDQFSVERPDGSNFTLKIRSTKLEDSAMYFCASSEGRQYFGPGTRLTVT.

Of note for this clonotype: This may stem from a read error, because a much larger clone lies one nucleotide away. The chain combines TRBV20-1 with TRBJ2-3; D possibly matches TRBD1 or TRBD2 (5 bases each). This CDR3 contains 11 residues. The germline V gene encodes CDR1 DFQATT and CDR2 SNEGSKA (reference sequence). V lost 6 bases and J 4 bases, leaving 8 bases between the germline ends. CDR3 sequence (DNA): TGCAGTGCCGGGGCCGCAGATACGCAGTATTTT. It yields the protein CSAGAADTQYF.

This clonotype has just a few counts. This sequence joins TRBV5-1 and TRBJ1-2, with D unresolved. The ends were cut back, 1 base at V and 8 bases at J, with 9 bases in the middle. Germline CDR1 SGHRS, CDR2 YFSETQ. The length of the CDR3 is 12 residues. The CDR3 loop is CASSLYQDGYTF. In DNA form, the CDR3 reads TGCGCCAGCAGCTTGTACCAGGACGGCTACACCTTC.